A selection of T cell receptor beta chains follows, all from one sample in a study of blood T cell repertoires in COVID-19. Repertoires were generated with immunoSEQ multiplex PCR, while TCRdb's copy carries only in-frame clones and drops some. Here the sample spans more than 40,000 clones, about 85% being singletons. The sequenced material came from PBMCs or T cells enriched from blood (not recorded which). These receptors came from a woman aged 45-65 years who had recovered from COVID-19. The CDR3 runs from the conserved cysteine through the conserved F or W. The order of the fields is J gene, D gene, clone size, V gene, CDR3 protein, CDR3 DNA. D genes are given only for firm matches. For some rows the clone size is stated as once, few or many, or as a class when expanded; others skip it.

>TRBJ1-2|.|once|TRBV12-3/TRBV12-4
CASSLYNRTGYTF
TGTGCCAGCAGTTTATATAACAGAACAGGCTACACCTTC
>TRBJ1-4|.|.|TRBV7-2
CASSLDWAASNEKLFF
TGTGCCAGCAGCTTAGACTGGGCAGCTTCTAATGAAAAACTGTTTTTT
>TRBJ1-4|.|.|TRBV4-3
CASSQEHGQYGSEKLFF
TGCGCCAGCAGCCAAGAGCACGGACAATACGGGTCAGAAAAACTGTTTTTT
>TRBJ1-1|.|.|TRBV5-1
CASSLGSENTEAFF
TGCGCCAGCAGCTTGGGCAGCGAGAACACTGAAGCTTTCTTT
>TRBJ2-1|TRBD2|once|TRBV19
CASSLLGLGDLAGAASKEQFF
TGTGCCAGTAGTCTCTTGGGTTTGGGGGATCTTGCGGGAGCGGCTAGCAAAGAGCAGTTCTTC
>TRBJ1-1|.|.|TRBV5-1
CASSLQGGGEAFF
TGCGCCAGCAGCTTACAGGGAGGGGGTGAAGCTTTCTTT
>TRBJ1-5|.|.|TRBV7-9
CASSFAGNQPQHF
TGTGCCAGCAGCTTTGCCGGGAATCAGCCCCAGCATTTT
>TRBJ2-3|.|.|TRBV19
CASIGVPTDTQYF
TGTGCCAGCATAGGGGTTCCCACAGATACGCAGTATTTT
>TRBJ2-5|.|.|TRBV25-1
CASSADIQETQYF
TGTGCCAGCAGTGCGGACATCCAAGAGACCCAGTACTTC
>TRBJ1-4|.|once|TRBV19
CASSKAKGGTNEKLFF
TGTGCCAGTAGTAAGGCAAAAGGAGGGACTAATGAAAAACTGTTTTTT
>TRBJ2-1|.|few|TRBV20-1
CSARDQNEQFF
TGCAGTGCTAGAGACCAGAATGAGCAGTTCTTC
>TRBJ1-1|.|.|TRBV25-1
CASSEITALNTEAFF
TGTGCCAGCAGTGAAATTACTGCACTGAACACTGAAGCTTTCTTT
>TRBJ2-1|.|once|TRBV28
CASSEWYLRNNEQFF
TGTGCCAGCAGTGAGTGGTACCTTCGAAACAATGAGCAGTTCTTC
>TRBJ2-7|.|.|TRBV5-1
CASSLDSEQYF
TGCGCCAGCAGCTTGGACAGCGAGCAGTACTTC
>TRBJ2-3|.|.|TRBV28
CASRSEGSPRDTQYF
TGTGCCAGCAGATCTGAAGGCAGCCCGCGGGATACGCAGTATTTT